This entry is about one T cell receptor (beta chain). The data stem from a study of blood T cell repertoires in COVID-19. The method was immunoSEQ multiplex PCR; TCRdb's version includes in-frame clones alone and lacks a portion of them. The sample includes 300,000 or so clones, roughly 88% seen only once; the top ten take 1.6%. The CDR3 extends over 18 amino acids. Losses at the gene ends were 1 base for V and 4 bases for J; bases not matched to a gene: 10. Germline CDR1 is SEHNR and CDR2 is FQNEAQ (reference sequence). The rearrangement uses TRBV7-9 and TRBJ2-1; 10 nucleotides align to TRBD2. The receptor was derived from a woman between 50 and 59 years old with acute or convalescent COVID-19. Sequenced: peripheral blood. CDR3 bases: TGTGCCAGCAGCTTAGGACTAGCGGGCACGCACAGGTACAATGAGCAGTTCTTC. Its protein product is CASSLGLAGTHRYNEQFF.